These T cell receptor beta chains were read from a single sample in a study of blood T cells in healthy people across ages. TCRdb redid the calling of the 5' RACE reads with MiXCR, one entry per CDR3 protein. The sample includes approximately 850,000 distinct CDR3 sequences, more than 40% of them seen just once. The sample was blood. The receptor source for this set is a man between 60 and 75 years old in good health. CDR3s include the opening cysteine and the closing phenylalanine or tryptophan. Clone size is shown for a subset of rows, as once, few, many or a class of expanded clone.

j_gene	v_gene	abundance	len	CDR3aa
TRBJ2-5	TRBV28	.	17	CASSRRGDSLGQETQYF
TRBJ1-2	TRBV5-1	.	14	CASTQTGGSYGYTF
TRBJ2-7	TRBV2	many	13	CASTGGTSYEQYF
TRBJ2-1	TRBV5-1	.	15	CASSLSTSPHNEQFF
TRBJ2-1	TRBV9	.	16	CASSVVGLADLNEQFF
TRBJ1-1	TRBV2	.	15	CASSETGRMNTEAFF
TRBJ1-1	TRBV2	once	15	CASTREFTSGVEAFF
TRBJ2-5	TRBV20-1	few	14	CSAPPTGGGETQYF
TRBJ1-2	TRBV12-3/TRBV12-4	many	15	CASFLDGAFLLPPTF
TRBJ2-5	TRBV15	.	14	CATSRVLAQETQYF
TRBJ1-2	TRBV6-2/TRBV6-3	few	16	CASRKSAGTAEYGYTF
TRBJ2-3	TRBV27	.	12	CASSSPQATQYF
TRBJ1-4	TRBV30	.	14	CAWSVGSSNEKLFF
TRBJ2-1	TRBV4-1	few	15	CASSQDLTRGNEQFF
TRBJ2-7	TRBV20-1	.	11	CSAKQPYEQYF
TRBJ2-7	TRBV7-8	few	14	CASSPTNSGGRQYF
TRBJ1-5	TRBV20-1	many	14	CSASATGGNQPQHF
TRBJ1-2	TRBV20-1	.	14	CSAVEGTGNYGYTF
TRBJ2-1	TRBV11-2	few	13	CASSMSTYNEQFF
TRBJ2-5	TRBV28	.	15	CASRPDEGGLETQYF
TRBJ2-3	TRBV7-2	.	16	CASSPDRATATDTQYF
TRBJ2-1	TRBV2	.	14	CASSVEYRGREQFF
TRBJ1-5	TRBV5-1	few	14	CASSLGTGDQPQHF
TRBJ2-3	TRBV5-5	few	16	CASSSPPGGGGDTQYF
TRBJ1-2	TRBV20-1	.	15	CSARVPGGWGDGYTF
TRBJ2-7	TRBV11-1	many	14	CASAKTGISYEQYF
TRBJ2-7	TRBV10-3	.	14	CAISESRDNYEQYF
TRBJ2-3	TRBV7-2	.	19	CASSLGSYFAGVQEDTQYF
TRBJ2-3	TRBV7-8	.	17	CASSLPGHKGSTDTQYF
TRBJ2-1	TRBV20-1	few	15	CSARRVRLTYNEQFF
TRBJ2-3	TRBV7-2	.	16	CASSLASPRRGDTQYF
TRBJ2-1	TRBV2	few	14	CASIPGVTYNEQFF
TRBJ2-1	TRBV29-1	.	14	CSALGGESYNEQFF
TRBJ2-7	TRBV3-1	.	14	CASSQSSLAYEQYF
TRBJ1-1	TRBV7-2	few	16	CASSRGGASSISEAFF
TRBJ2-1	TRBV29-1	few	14	CSGYDRGRYNEQFF
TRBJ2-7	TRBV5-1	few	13	CASSPGDGREQYF
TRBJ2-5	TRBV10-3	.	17	CAISKSSGGALQETQYF
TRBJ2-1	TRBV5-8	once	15	CASRFRTGELNEQFF
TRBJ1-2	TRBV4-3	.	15	CASSQSLGQSYGYTF
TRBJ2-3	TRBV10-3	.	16	CAISEPQRGNTDTQYF
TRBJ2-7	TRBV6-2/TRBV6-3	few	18	CASSYRPPWAGVTYEQYF
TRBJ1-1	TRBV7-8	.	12	CASSGTGAEAFF
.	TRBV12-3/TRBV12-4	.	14	CASSLGGSFDEQYF
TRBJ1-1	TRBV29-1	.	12	CSVAPGLTEAFF